The clone carrying this T cell receptor (beta chain) was counted many times. Its specificity is unknown. These data originate in a study of CD8+CD57+ T cells in acquired aplastic anemia. Study overall: Sorted CD4+ and CD8+ cells gave an average of roughly 3 ug of DNA. Study observations and caveats: Simpson's diversity of CD8+ cells was not significantly different in patients compared with controls.

The CDR3 runs 16 residues. Germline V gives CDR1 SGHTA, CDR2 FQGNSA. V was cut by 1 base and J by 0 bases, with 9 bases left in between. CDR3 and TCR beta VDJ profiling relied on genomic DNA as the template. TCRdb independently ran MiXCR on the reads; one entry per CDR3 protein. The table lists about 160,000 distinct CDR3 sequences, approximately 43% of them singletons. The sample taken for sequencing was sorted CD4+, CD8+, or CD8+CD57+ T cells (not recorded which) from PBMCs. This chain uses TRBV7-2 with TRBJ1-4; D unclear. The receptor's source is a human donor in good health. This CDR3 reads CASSLGQTATNEKLFF. As DNA, the CDR3 is TGTGCCAGCAGCTTAGGGCAGACTGCAACTAATGAAAAACTGTTTTTT.